Only a few counts were recorded for the clone carrying this TCR beta chain. Its cognate antigen is unknown. Arm-PCR of CDR3 regions and iRepertoire HTBI primers were the basis on which TCR beta libraries were built. In TCRdb, the multiplex PCR reads were re-called with MiXCR into one record per CDR3 protein. This sample has around 460,000 distinct CDR3 sequences, with less than 25% found just once. The data were obtained in a study of regulatory T cells in long-lasting Graves disease. Findings and limits, study-wide: There were preferences for TRBV28, TRBJ1-2 and TRBJ2-5 in persistent disease.

Time point given: persistent/refractory GD, antithyroid drugs over 5 years with positive TRAb. PBMC RNA was the source of the TCR library. CDR1 is MNHEY, CDR2 SMNVEV, per germline (reference sequence). The V end was cut by 8 bases, the J end by 0 bases, with 17 bases between. The CDR3 is 17 amino acids. The sequencing here drew on peripheral blood mononuclear cells (PBMCs), taken when the disease was refractory, from a patient treated with antithyroid drugs. The rearrangement uses TRBV27 and TRBJ2-6; a weak D match, TRBD1 (5 bases). This sequence was found in a female donor with Graves disease. This CDR3 reads CASRDRTSLSGANVLTF. The CDR3 nucleotides read TGTGCCAGCCGCGACCGGACATCCCTCTCTGGGGCCAACGTCCTGACTTTC.